One sample yielded the 5 T cell receptor beta chains listed below, sequenced in a study of cytomegalovirus exposure and HLA in healthy donors. Only in-frame clones appear in the TCRdb table, and some are missing; sequencing was by immunoSEQ multiplex PCR. Of 92,000 or so clones listed, 95% to 98% were seen once; the top ten hold 0.6% to 0.85%. The sample consisted of PBMCs. These receptors originate from a man aged 18 to 35 in good health and CMV-seronegative.

Written as DNA, the CDR3 is TGTGCCAGCAGTGGCGGGGGGCGGCAGTTCTTC. Its protein product is CASSGGGRQFF. This chain connects TRBV2 to TRBJ2-1; 8 bases line up with TRBD2. The CDR3 runs to 11 residues. Germline trimming cut 4 bases from V and 12 bases from J; bases unmatched to any gene: 2. CDR1 SNHLY and CDR2 FYNNEI come from the germline V gene. The full variable domain, with the rest looked up from reference TRBV2 and TRBJ2-1, is EPEVTQTPSHQVTQMGQEVILRCVPISNHLYFYWYRQILGQKVEFLVSFYNNEISEKSEIFDDQFSVERPDGSNFTLKIRSTKLEDSAMYFCASSGGGRQFFGPGTRLTVL.

The rearrangement uses TRBV2 and TRBJ2-7, with a possible D match to TRBD2 (6 bases). Germline CDR1 SNHLY, CDR2 FYNNEI. CDR3 length: 13 residues. V lost 7 bases to trimming and J lost 0 bases, with 10 bases between them. The CDR3 region is CASIRGSSYEQYV. For the CDR3, the DNA is TGTGCCAGCATCCGGGGGAGCTCCTACGAGCAGTACGTC.

The chain has TRBV5-1 and TRBJ2-5, with 9 nucleotides matching TRBD2. V gave up 0 bases and J gave up 1 base; unmatched junction bases: 7. The germline V gene encodes CDR1 SGHRS and CDR2 YFSETQ. The CDR3 is 17 amino acids. The DNA for the CDR3 is TGCGCCAGCAGCTTGGAGAGTAGCGGGAGTGTCCAAGAGACCCAGTACTTC. It is translated as CASSLESSGSVQETQYF.

The chain combines TRBV29-1 with TRBJ1-3, with 11 bases lining up with TRBD1. CDR3 length equals 13 residues. V was clipped by 3 bases and J by 8 bases; unmatched bases: 3. CDR1 is SQVTM, CDR2 ANQGSEA, per germline. CDR3 residues: CSVDGQGADTIYF. The DNA for the CDR3 is TGCAGCGTTGACGGACAGGGGGCTGACACCATATATTTT.

This sequence joins TRBV2 and TRBJ2-3, with 14 bases lining up with TRBD2. Germline assignment: CDR1 SNHLY and CDR2 FYNNEI. The length of the CDR3 is 16 residues. V gave up 6 bases and J gave up 4 bases; unmatched junction bases: 6. The CDR3 loop reads CASRRLAGGPADTQYF. The CDR3 nucleotides read TGTGCCAGCAGGCGACTAGCGGGAGGGCCGGCAGATACGCAGTATTTT.